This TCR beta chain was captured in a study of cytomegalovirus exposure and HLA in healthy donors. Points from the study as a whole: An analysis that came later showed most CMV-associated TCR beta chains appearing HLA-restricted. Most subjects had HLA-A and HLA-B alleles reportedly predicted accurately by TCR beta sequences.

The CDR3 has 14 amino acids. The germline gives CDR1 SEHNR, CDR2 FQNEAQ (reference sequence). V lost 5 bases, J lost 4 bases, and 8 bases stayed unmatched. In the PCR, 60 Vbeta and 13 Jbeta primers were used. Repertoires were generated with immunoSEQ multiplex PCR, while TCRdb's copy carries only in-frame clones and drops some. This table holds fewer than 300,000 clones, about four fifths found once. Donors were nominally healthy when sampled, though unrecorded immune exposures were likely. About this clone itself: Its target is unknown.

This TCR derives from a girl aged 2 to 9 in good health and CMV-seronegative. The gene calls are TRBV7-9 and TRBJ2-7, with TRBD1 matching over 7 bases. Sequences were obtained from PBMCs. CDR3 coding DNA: TGTGCCAGCAGCGCGAGCAGGGGGTATTACGAGCAGTACTTC. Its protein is CASSASRGYYEQYF. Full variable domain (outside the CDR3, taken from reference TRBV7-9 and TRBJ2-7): DTGVSQNPRHKITKRGQNVTFRCDPISEHNRLYWYRQTLGQGPEFLTYFQNEAQLEKSRLLSDRFSAERPKGSFSTLEIQRTEQGDSAMYLCASSASRGYYEQYFGPGTRLTVT.